The rows below give T cell receptor beta chains drawn from one sample of a study of blood T cell repertoires in COVID-19. Some clones are missing from TCRdb's copy, which holds only in-frame ones; the method was immunoSEQ multiplex PCR. The table has about 190,000 clones, 79% seen once. The specimen was peripheral blood. All receptors derive from a man aged 55-75 years with active or convalescent COVID-19. Each CDR3 is given with its conserved first and last residue. A D gene is named only where the DNA matches it firmly. Where a row states a size, it is once, few, many or the class of an expanded clone; other rows omit it.

j_gene: TRBJ1-1
abundance: .
len: 15
d_gene: .
v_gene: TRBV5-5
CDR3aa: CASSPRRGLNTEAFF
CDR3nt: TGTGCCAGCAGCCCGCGGCGGGGCCTGAACACTGAAGCTTTCTTT

j_gene: TRBJ2-1
abundance: .
len: 18
d_gene: TRBD2
v_gene: TRBV28
CDR3aa: CASSFGGLAGGPRDEQFF
CDR3nt: TGTGCCAGCAGTTTTGGGGGGCTAGCGGGAGGGCCTCGCGATGAGCAGTTCTTC

j_gene: TRBJ2-1
abundance: .
len: 13
d_gene: .
v_gene: TRBV5-5
CDR3aa: CASSLMGGNEQFF
CDR3nt: TGTGCCAGCAGCCTTATGGGGGGCAATGAGCAGTTCTTC

j_gene: TRBJ1-1
abundance: few
len: 16
d_gene: TRBD1
v_gene: TRBV28
CDR3aa: CASSRAGTGGKTEAFF
CDR3nt: TGTGCCAGCAGTCGAGCTGGGACAGGGGGCAAAACTGAAGCTTTCTTT

j_gene: TRBJ1-5
abundance: .
len: 15
d_gene: .
v_gene: TRBV27
CDR3aa: CASSRDTLSNQPQHF
CDR3nt: TGTGCCAGCAGTCGGGACACCTTAAGCAATCAGCCCCAGCATTTT

j_gene: TRBJ2-7
abundance: .
len: 17
d_gene: TRBD2
v_gene: TRBV6-2/TRBV6-3
CDR3aa: CASSHGLAGGSSYEQYF
CDR3nt: TGTGCCAGCAGTCATGGACTAGCGGGAGGGTCCTCCTACGAGCAGTACTTC

j_gene: TRBJ1-2
abundance: once
len: 15
d_gene: TRBD1
v_gene: TRBV4-3
CDR3aa: CASSQDNGQGNGYTF
CDR3nt: TGCGCCAGCAGCCAAGATAATGGACAGGGAAATGGCTACACCTTC

j_gene: TRBJ2-5
abundance: .
len: 13
d_gene: .
v_gene: TRBV6-2/TRBV6-3
CDR3aa: CASSYSNRETQYF
CDR3nt: TGTGCCAGCAGTTACTCGAATAGAGAGACCCAGTACTTC

j_gene: TRBJ2-3
abundance: .
len: 14
d_gene: .
v_gene: TRBV27
CDR3aa: CASSSRSSTDTQYF
CDR3nt: TGTGCCAGCAGTTCGCGTTCTAGCACAGATACGCAGTATTTT

j_gene: TRBJ2-3
abundance: .
len: 13
d_gene: .
v_gene: TRBV6-5
CDR3aa: CATQKTATDTQYF
CDR3nt: TGTGCCACTCAAAAGACTGCGACAGATACGCAGTATTTT

j_gene: TRBJ2-7
abundance: .
len: 14
d_gene: TRBD2
v_gene: TRBV7-9
CDR3aa: CASSRGTSGYEQYF
CDR3nt: TGTGCCAGCAGCCGAGGGACTAGCGGGTACGAGCAGTACTTC

j_gene: TRBJ1-2
abundance: once
len: 12
d_gene: .
v_gene: TRBV19
CDR3aa: CASSRELYGYTF
CDR3nt: TGTGCCAGTAGCCGGGAGCTTTATGGCTACACCTTC

j_gene: TRBJ2-7
abundance: .
len: 14
d_gene: .
v_gene: TRBV13
CDR3aa: CASSFGRVRDEQYF
CDR3nt: TGTGCCAGCAGCTTCGGACGGGTGCGGGACGAGCAGTACTTC

j_gene: TRBJ2-5
abundance: .
len: 14
d_gene: .
v_gene: TRBV4-1
CDR3aa: CASSQEGLGETQYF
CDR3nt: TGCGCCAGCAGCCAAGAAGGCCTAGGTGAGACCCAGTACTTC

j_gene: TRBJ2-2
abundance: .
len: 18
d_gene: TRBD2
v_gene: TRBV10-3
CDR3aa: CAISVSLAGGTLTGELFF
CDR3nt: TGTGCCATCAGTGTGTCGCTAGCGGGAGGCACTCTCACCGGGGAGCTGTTTTTT

j_gene: TRBJ1-1
abundance: .
len: 14
d_gene: .
v_gene: TRBV6-6
CDR3aa: CASSYSGVIAEAFF
CDR3nt: TGTGCCAGCAGTTACAGCGGGGTTATCGCTGAAGCTTTCTTT

j_gene: TRBJ1-5
abundance: .
len: 14
d_gene: TRBD1
v_gene: TRBV29-1
CDR3aa: CSVKTGTGDQPQHF
CDR3nt: TGCAGCGTTAAGACAGGGACGGGTGATCAGCCCCAGCATTTT

j_gene: TRBJ1-1
abundance: .
len: 15
d_gene: TRBD1
v_gene: TRBV18
CDR3aa: CASSSGTGVDTEAFF
CDR3nt: TGTGCCAGCTCGTCCGGGACAGGGGTGGACACTGAAGCTTTCTTT

j_gene: TRBJ2-5
abundance: .
len: 15
d_gene: TRBD2
v_gene: TRBV29-1
CDR3aa: CSVEGLAENQETQYF
CDR3nt: TGCAGCGTTGAGGGGCTAGCGGAGAACCAAGAGACCCAGTACTTC

j_gene: TRBJ2-7
abundance: .
len: 12
d_gene: .
v_gene: TRBV10-3
CDR3aa: CATREDSYEQYF
CDR3nt: TGTGCCACCCGAGAGGACAGCTACGAGCAGTACTTC

j_gene: TRBJ1-5
abundance: .
len: 16
d_gene: TRBD1
v_gene: TRBV28
CDR3aa: CASSLFLGQGNQPQHF
CDR3nt: TGTGCCAGCAGTTTATTCCTTGGACAGGGTAATCAGCCCCAGCATTTT

j_gene: TRBJ2-2
abundance: .
len: 16
d_gene: .
v_gene: TRBV7-6
CDR3aa: CASSPFGRVGAGELFF
CDR3nt: TGTGCCAGCAGCCCCTTTGGCCGAGTAGGGGCCGGGGAGCTGTTTTTT

j_gene: TRBJ2-5
abundance: few
len: 14
d_gene: .
v_gene: TRBV9
CDR3aa: CASSVDTGWETQYF
CDR3nt: TGTGCCAGCAGCGTAGATACAGGGTGGGAGACCCAGTACTTC

j_gene: TRBJ2-3
abundance: once
len: 13
d_gene: TRBD2
v_gene: TRBV6-5
CDR3aa: CASQSRGGVTQYF
CDR3nt: TGTGCCAGCCAGTCCCGGGGGGGGGTAACGCAGTATTTT

j_gene: TRBJ1-1
abundance: .
len: 16
d_gene: TRBD1
v_gene: TRBV4-2
CDR3aa: CASSQGQGAKNTEAFF
CDR3nt: TGTGCCAGCAGCCAGGGACAGGGGGCGAAAAACACTGAAGCTTTCTTT

j_gene: TRBJ2-1
abundance: .
len: 13
d_gene: TRBD2
v_gene: TRBV7-2
CDR3aa: CASSLELAGEQFF
CDR3nt: TGTGCCAGCAGCTTAGAACTAGCGGGAGAGCAGTTCTTC

j_gene: TRBJ1-4
abundance: .
len: 13
d_gene: .
v_gene: TRBV19
CDR3aa: CAGSSRRGEKLFF
CDR3nt: TGTGCCGGGTCTAGCAGGAGAGGTGAAAAACTGTTTTTT

j_gene: TRBJ1-1
abundance: .
len: 12
d_gene: .
v_gene: TRBV7-2
CDR3aa: CASSPTGREAFF
CDR3nt: TGTGCCAGCAGCCCTACAGGGCGTGAAGCTTTCTTT

j_gene: TRBJ2-1
abundance: .
len: 16
d_gene: TRBD2
v_gene: TRBV7-8
CDR3aa: CASSLERLAPYNEQFF
CDR3nt: TGTGCCAGCAGCTTAGAAAGACTAGCGCCTTACAATGAGCAGTTCTTC

j_gene: TRBJ2-2
abundance: .
len: 14
d_gene: .
v_gene: TRBV7-3
CDR3aa: CASSATGITGELFF
CDR3nt: TGTGCCAGCAGCGCAACAGGGATAACCGGGGAGCTGTTTTTT

j_gene: TRBJ2-3
abundance: .
len: 14
d_gene: .
v_gene: TRBV9
CDR3aa: CASSPSMATDTQYF
CDR3nt: TGTGCCAGCAGCCCCAGTATGGCTACAGATACGCAGTATTTT

j_gene: TRBJ2-5
abundance: .
len: 15
d_gene: .
v_gene: TRBV9
CDR3aa: CASILRGQTKETQYF
CDR3nt: TGTGCCAGCATCCTCCGGGGTCAAACGAAAGAGACCCAGTACTTC

j_gene: TRBJ2-7
abundance: .
len: 14
d_gene: .
v_gene: TRBV6-6
CDR3aa: CASSYSVGEYEQYF
CDR3nt: TGTGCCAGCAGTTACTCGGTGGGCGAATACGAGCAGTACTTC

j_gene: TRBJ2-7
abundance: .
len: 14
d_gene: TRBD2
v_gene: TRBV11-2
CDR3aa: CASSRSGRAHEQYF
CDR3nt: TGTGCCAGCAGCCGTAGCGGGAGGGCCCACGAGCAGTACTTC

j_gene: TRBJ2-7
abundance: .
len: 15
d_gene: .
v_gene: TRBV6-6
CDR3aa: CASSYISSQNYEQYF
CDR3nt: TGTGCCAGCAGTTACATTAGTAGCCAAAACTACGAGCAGTACTTC

j_gene: TRBJ2-7
abundance: few
len: 13
d_gene: .
v_gene: TRBV29-1
CDR3aa: CSVGETLGSEQYF
CDR3nt: TGCAGCGTTGGAGAGACTTTAGGCTCCGAGCAGTACTTC

j_gene: TRBJ2-5
abundance: .
len: 15
d_gene: .
v_gene: TRBV3-1/TRBV3-2
CDR3aa: CASSQRPGDQETQYF
CDR3nt: TGTGCCAGCAGCCAACGGCCGGGAGATCAAGAGACCCAGTACTTC

j_gene: TRBJ2-7
abundance: .
len: 14
d_gene: TRBD1
v_gene: TRBV9
CDR3aa: CASSAWTGAREQYF
CDR3nt: TGTGCCAGCAGCGCCTGGACAGGGGCTCGGGAGCAGTACTTC

j_gene: TRBJ1-1
abundance: .
len: 13
d_gene: .
v_gene: TRBV29-1
CDR3aa: CSVESPGETEAFF
CDR3nt: TGCAGCGTTGAAAGCCCAGGGGAAACTGAAGCTTTCTTT

j_gene: TRBJ2-7
abundance: .
len: 12
d_gene: .
v_gene: TRBV7-2
CDR3aa: CASSSATREQYF
CDR3nt: TGTGCCAGCAGCTCAGCTACCCGGGAGCAGTACTTC

j_gene: TRBJ2-1
abundance: .
len: 15
d_gene: .
v_gene: TRBV28
CDR3aa: CASSLFGTLNNEQFF
CDR3nt: TGTGCCAGCAGTTTATTCGGGACATTGAACAATGAGCAGTTCTTC

j_gene: TRBJ2-4
abundance: .
len: 16
d_gene: .
v_gene: TRBV27
CDR3aa: CASSRGGARAGNIQYF
CDR3nt: TGTGCCAGCAGTCGCGGCGGGGCGCGGGCCGGGAACATTCAGTACTTC